This TCR beta chain was captured by sequencing in a study of long-term antiretroviral therapy in people with HIV. Notes on the study in general: Possibly under older ART regimens, blood was drawn between the mid-2000s and the late 2010s. Whereas controls had wider CDR3 length ranges, HIV repertoires had narrower ones. Upon ART, diversity increased but remained lower than transplant donor controls.

Looked up from germline, CDR1 is SNHLY and CDR2 is FYNNEI. V shed 6 bases and J shed 5 bases, with 13 bases lying between them. This CDR3 contains 13 residues. As for this clone: No antigen is known for it.

The immunoSEQ assay was v3.0, run at survey level. The method was immunoSEQ multiplex PCR; TCRdb's version includes in-frame clones alone and lacks a portion of them. The sample lists 30,000 to 45,000 clones, 80% seen once, with roughly 5.8% in the top ten. Cryopreserved PBMC numbered roughly 1-10 million per sample before DNA extraction. The specimen comprised unsorted PBMCs, sampled 3.4 years after starting antiretroviral therapy. The clonotype was recovered from a man aged 30 to 45 with HIV. J is TRBJ1-2 and V is TRBV2; D gene unclear. CDR3 protein: CASRSAMGYGYTF. The CDR3 nucleotides are TGTGCCAGCAGGTCGGCCATGGGGTATGGCTACACCTTC.